What follows are 25 T cell receptor beta chains derived from one specimen sequenced in a study of blood T cell repertoires in COVID-19. The table came from immunoSEQ multiplex PCR; TCRdb's copy has only in-frame clones and leaves some out. This table has 99,000 or so clones, 70% to 90% appearing once. The sample was peripheral blood. The source is a woman in her sixties in a cohort sampled during active or convalescent COVID-19.

V usage is TRBV28 and J usage is TRBJ1-1; the D is unclear. V was shortened by 6 bases and J by 5 bases, with 19 bases between the two germline ends. There are 15 residues in the CDR3. Germline-derived CDR1 and CDR2 are MDHEN and SYDVKM. The CDR3 coding sequence is TGTGCCAGCAGATTCGGCGGAGCGGCGAGGACTGAAGCTTTCTTT. Amino acids: CASRFGGAARTEAFF.

The chain is built from TRBV3-1 (or the pseudogene TRBV3-2) and TRBJ1-2; D ambiguous. Germline assignment: CDR1 LGHDT and CDR2 YNNKEL (reference sequence). Deletions cut 1 base from V and 9 bases from J, with 15 bases between. The CDR3 is made up of 14 amino acids. This CDR3 reads CASSQVTEGGSYTF. As DNA, the CDR3 is TGTGCCAGCAGCCAAGTAACGGAGGGAGGAAGCTACACCTTC.

This sequence joins TRBV4-1 and TRBJ1-1; 10 positions match TRBD1. The germline CDR1 and CDR2 sequences are MGHRA and YSYEKL. Trimming cost V 3 bases and J 4 bases; bases outside gene matches: 8. The CDR3 runs 16 residues. In nucleotides, the CDR3 is TGCGCCAGCAGCCACAGACAGGGGGCGGGAAGCACTGAAGCTTTCTTT. This translates into CASSHRQGAGSTEAFF.

This clone was seen once. V usage is TRBV6-5 and J usage is TRBJ1-2; tentative D call: TRBD1 (5 bases). CDR1 and CDR2 from the germline V gene are MNHEY and SVGAGI. The CDR3 has 15 residues. Trimming pared 0 bases from V and 4 bases from J, leaving 12 bases between. The CDR3 region is CASSYSGGEGYGYTF. The CDR3 bases are TGTGCCAGCAGTTACTCCGGGGGAGAGGGCTATGGCTACACCTTC.

This clone was seen only a few times. J is TRBJ2-7 and V is TRBV28, with 10 bases matching TRBD1. The V gene's germline CDR1 is MDHEN and CDR2 SYDVKM. This CDR3 is built from 13 residues. The V segment lost 6 bases and the J segment 3 bases; nucleotides outside the gene matches: 2. CDR3 bases: TGTGCCAGCAGGACAGGGGGCCGCTACGAGCAGTACTTC. Protein sequence: CASRTGGRYEQYF.

This rearrangement joins TRBV5-1 to TRBJ2-1; 9 bases are a match to TRBD2. Germline V gene lookup returns CDR1 SGHRS and CDR2 YFSETQ. With 0 bases clipped from V and 2 bases from J, the junction kept 0 bases outside the gene matches. There are 15 residues in the CDR3. DNA of the CDR3: TGCGCCAGCAGCTTGGGGACTAGCGCCTACAATGAGCAGTTCTTC. The encoded protein is CASSLGTSAYNEQFF.

This chain joins TRBV6-5 and TRBJ1-1; TRBD1 might be the D (6 bases). Germline lookup yields CDR1 MNHEY and CDR2 SVGAGI. V gave up 0 bases and J gave up 7 bases, with 15 bases separating them. The CDR3 runs 15 residues. CDR3 sequence reads: CASSYSRGGVSEAFF. CDR3 DNA sequence: TGTGCCAGCAGTTACTCGAGGGGGGGAGTAAGTGAAGCTTTCTTT.

This clone was seen only a few times. V gene TRBV13 combines with J gene TRBJ2-3, with 8 bases that match TRBD2. J lost 2 bases, V lost 1 base, and 8 bases had no gene match. CDR3 size: 17 residues. Germline lookup yields CDR1 PRHDT and CDR2 FYEKMQ (reference sequence). The CDR3: CASSLEGELADTDTQYF. As DNA, the CDR3 is TGTGCCAGCAGCTTAGAGGGGGAACTAGCGGACACAGATACGCAGTATTTT.

The V and J genes are TRBV12-5 and TRBJ2-7; 7 bases line up with TRBD1. The CDR3 consists of 14 residues. V lost 5 bases and J lost 6; bases outside the gene matches: 10. Germline V gene lookup returns CDR1 LGHNT and CDR2 FRNRAP. The CDR3 coding sequence is TGTGCTAGTGGTCCACTGACAGGGTCTGGCGAGCAGTACTTC. Its translation is CASGPLTGSGEQYF.

The V call is TRBV24-1, the J call TRBJ2-3; 12 bases are a match to TRBD1. Per germline, CDR1 KGHDR and CDR2 SFDVKD. The length of the CDR3 is 16 residues. Trimming removed 4 bases from V and 7 bases from J; junction bases left unmatched: 8. The CDR3 reads CATSDSGTGGINTQYF. In nucleotides, the CDR3 is TGTGCCACCAGTGACTCCGGGACAGGGGGCATAAATACGCAGTATTTT.

The chain links TRBV5-1 to TRBJ2-3, with 8 bases identical to TRBD2. Germline lookup yields CDR1 SGHRS and CDR2 YFSETQ. V lost 4 bases to trimming and J lost 1 base; unmatched junction nucleotides: 14. The CDR3 consists of 18 residues. CDR3 coding DNA: TGCGCCAGCAGCCGGGTCCTTGGGGGAGCGGGGGGCACAGATACGCAGTATTTT. This encodes CASSRVLGGAGGTDTQYF.

The chain is built from TRBV28 and TRBJ1-2; 11 bases are a match to TRBD1. J lost 7 bases, V lost 5 bases, and 15 bases had no gene match. CDR1 and CDR2 from the germline V gene are MDHEN and SYDVKM. The CDR3 length is 17 residues. For the CDR3, the DNA is TGTGCCAGCAGTCACTTCGGACAGGGGGCGTTGCGATCTGGCTACACCTTC. Residues: CASSHFGQGALRSGYTF.

J is TRBJ1-5 and V is TRBV9; the D gene is possibly TRBD1 (5 bases). Germline-derived CDR1 and CDR2 are SGDLS and YYNGEE. Trimming pared 0 bases from V and 6 bases from J, leaving 13 bases between. CDR3 length: 15 amino acids. The CDR3 here is CASSVVGGMGQPQHF. The DNA for the CDR3 is TGTGCCAGCAGCGTAGTCGGGGGTATGGGTCAGCCCCAGCATTTT. The whole variable domain, filled in from reference TRBV9 and TRBJ1-5, reads DSGVTQTPKHLITATGQRVTLRCSPRSGDLSVYWYQQSLDQGLQFLIQYYNGEERAKGNILERFSAQQFPDLHSELNLSSLELGDSALYFCASSVVGGMGQPQHFGDGTRLSIL.

The V and J genes are TRBV9 and TRBJ2-2, with a possible D match to TRBD1 (6 bases). Germline loops: CDR1 SGDLS, CDR2 YYNGEE. V was pared by 0 bases and J by 1 base, with 16 bases between. This CDR3 contains 18 residues. CDR3 region: CASSVAPAGVKNTGELFF. Written as DNA, the CDR3 is TGTGCCAGCAGCGTAGCCCCCGCAGGGGTGAAGAACACCGGGGAGCTGTTTTTT.

The rearrangement joins TRBV9 to TRBJ2-3, with 13 bases that match TRBD2. Germline loops: CDR1 SGDLS, CDR2 YYNGEE. The CDR3 loop spans 16 amino acids. Trimming cost V 8 bases and J 1 base; bases outside gene matches: 7. Written as DNA, the CDR3 is TGTGCCAGTGGAAAAGGACTAGCGGGGGGCACAGATACGCAGTATTTT. Its protein product is CASGKGLAGGTDTQYF.

The chain carries TRBV19 and TRBJ2-7; TRBD1 matches at 7 bases. Germline V gene data show CDR1 as LNHDA and CDR2 as SQIVND (reference sequence). The length of the CDR3 is 14 residues. The V and J ends lost 4 bases and 2 bases, in that order; junction bases with no gene match: 5. The CDR3 DNA is TGTGCCAGTAGTAGGGGACAGAACACCTACGAGCAGTACTTC. Protein: CASSRGQNTYEQYF.

The rearrangement links TRBV7-9 to TRBJ1-1; D call uncertain. V dropped 5 bases and J dropped 4 bases, with 14 bases sitting between them. CDR1 is SEHNR, CDR2 FQNEAQ, per germline (reference sequence). CDR3 length: 14 residues. The DNA of the CDR3 is TGTGCCAGCAGCCTCGAGCGGGGTGCCACTGAAGCTTTCTTT. Translating gives CASSLERGATEAFF.

The CDR3 DNA is TGTGCCAGTAGTGCCATCAGGGGGAGCACTGAAGCTTTCTTT. Protein sequence: CASSAIRGSTEAFF. This chain links TRBV19 with TRBJ1-1; 7 nucleotides agree with TRBD1. The CDR3 sequence is 14 residues long. In germline, CDR1 is LNHDA, CDR2 SQIVND (reference sequence). J gave up 4 bases and V 5 bases, and 7 bases lay outside the gene matches.

The V gene is TRBV5-6, the J gene TRBJ2-5; TRBD2 agrees at 15 bases. Unmatched junction bases numbered 6, after V lost 5 bases and J lost 1 base. Germline values: CDR1 SGHDT, CDR2 YYEEEE. The CDR3 runs 17 residues. Written as DNA, the CDR3 is TGTGCCAGCAGGGGACTAGCGGGGGGAAAAACCCAAGAGACCCAGTACTTC. Translating it yields CASRGLAGGKTQETQYF.

The chain has TRBV25-1 and TRBJ1-5; perhaps TRBD1 as D (6 bases). Trimming removed 8 bases at V and 5 bases at J, with 19 bases between. The germline gives CDR1 MGHDK, CDR2 SYGVNS. The CDR3 runs 15 residues. The CDR3, as DNA: TGTGCCAGCCGACTCAGGGGTGACGTCGATCAGCCCCAGCATTTT. This encodes CASRLRGDVDQPQHF.

The chain has TRBV7-8 and TRBJ1-1; possibly TRBD1 for D (6 bases). There are 14 residues in the CDR3. Germline CDR1 and CDR2: SGHVS and FQNEAQ. Trimming shortened V by 4 bases and J by 1 base, and 10 bases separated the two germline ends. For the CDR3, the DNA is TGTGCCAGCAGCTCTCAGACAGGGAACACTGAAGCTTTCTTT. Encoded protein: CASSSQTGNTEAFF.

The V and J genes are TRBV18 and TRBJ2-3, with D unclear. The length of the CDR3 is 14 residues. Germline lookup yields CDR1 KGHSH and CDR2 LQKENI. V was cut by 3 bases and J by 0 bases, with 7 bases left in between. CDR3 nucleotide sequence: TGTGCCAGCTCACCCCCCAGTAGCACAGATACGCAGTATTTT. It yields the protein CASSPPSSTDTQYF.

V and J are TRBV30 and TRBJ2-7, with TRBD2 matching over 7 bases. V gave up 0 bases and J gave up 0 bases; unmatched junction bases: 2. Germline V CDR1 and CDR2: GTSNPN, SVGIG (reference sequence). The CDR3 totals 14 residues. The CDR3 here is CAWSVGGSSYEQYF. In DNA form, the CDR3 reads TGTGCCTGGAGTGTCGGGGGGAGCTCCTACGAGCAGTACTTC.

This clone is a singleton in its sample. The V call is TRBV28, the J call TRBJ2-1; 9 bases agree with TRBD2. Germline V CDR1 and CDR2: MDHEN, SYDVKM. The V and J ends lost 1 base and 9 bases, in that order; junction bases with no gene match: 7. The CDR3 is 15 residues long. CDR3 in DNA: TGTGCCAGCAGTTTATCAGGGACTAGCCGTGTTGAGCAGTTCTTC. Translated, it gives CASSLSGTSRVEQFF.

The J gene is TRBJ2-3, the V gene TRBV10-3; D not certain. Trimming left V 2 bases short and J 2 bases short, with 5 bases between. The V gene's germline CDR1 is ENHRY and CDR2 SYGVKD. The CDR3 runs 13 residues. In DNA, the CDR3 is TGTGCCATCAGTGAGGGCCTCACAGATACGCAGTATTTT. Its translation: CAISEGLTDTQYF.